This T cell receptor (beta chain) was captured in a study of radiotherapy plus CTLA-4 blockade in lung cancer. Measured with immunoSEQ multiplex PCR; TCRdb has only the in-frame clones, and not every one. The sample has around 70,000 clones, around 86% seen once. Germline V CDR1 and CDR2: SGHDT, YYEEEE. The V and J ends lost 4 bases and 4 bases, in that order; junction bases with no gene match: 10. This CDR3 has 16 amino acids. This rearrangement joins TRBV5-6 to TRBJ2-2; 7 positions agree with TRBD1. The clonotype was recovered from a human donor with non-small cell lung cancer who had a partial response to radiotherapy plus ipilimumab. The sample here was peripheral blood, taken from a patient treated with radiotherapy plus ipilimumab. The CDR3 loop reads CASSVGTARFTGELFF. CDR3 in DNA: TGTGCCAGCAGCGTCGGGACAGCCCGTTTCACCGGGGAGCTGTTTTTT.